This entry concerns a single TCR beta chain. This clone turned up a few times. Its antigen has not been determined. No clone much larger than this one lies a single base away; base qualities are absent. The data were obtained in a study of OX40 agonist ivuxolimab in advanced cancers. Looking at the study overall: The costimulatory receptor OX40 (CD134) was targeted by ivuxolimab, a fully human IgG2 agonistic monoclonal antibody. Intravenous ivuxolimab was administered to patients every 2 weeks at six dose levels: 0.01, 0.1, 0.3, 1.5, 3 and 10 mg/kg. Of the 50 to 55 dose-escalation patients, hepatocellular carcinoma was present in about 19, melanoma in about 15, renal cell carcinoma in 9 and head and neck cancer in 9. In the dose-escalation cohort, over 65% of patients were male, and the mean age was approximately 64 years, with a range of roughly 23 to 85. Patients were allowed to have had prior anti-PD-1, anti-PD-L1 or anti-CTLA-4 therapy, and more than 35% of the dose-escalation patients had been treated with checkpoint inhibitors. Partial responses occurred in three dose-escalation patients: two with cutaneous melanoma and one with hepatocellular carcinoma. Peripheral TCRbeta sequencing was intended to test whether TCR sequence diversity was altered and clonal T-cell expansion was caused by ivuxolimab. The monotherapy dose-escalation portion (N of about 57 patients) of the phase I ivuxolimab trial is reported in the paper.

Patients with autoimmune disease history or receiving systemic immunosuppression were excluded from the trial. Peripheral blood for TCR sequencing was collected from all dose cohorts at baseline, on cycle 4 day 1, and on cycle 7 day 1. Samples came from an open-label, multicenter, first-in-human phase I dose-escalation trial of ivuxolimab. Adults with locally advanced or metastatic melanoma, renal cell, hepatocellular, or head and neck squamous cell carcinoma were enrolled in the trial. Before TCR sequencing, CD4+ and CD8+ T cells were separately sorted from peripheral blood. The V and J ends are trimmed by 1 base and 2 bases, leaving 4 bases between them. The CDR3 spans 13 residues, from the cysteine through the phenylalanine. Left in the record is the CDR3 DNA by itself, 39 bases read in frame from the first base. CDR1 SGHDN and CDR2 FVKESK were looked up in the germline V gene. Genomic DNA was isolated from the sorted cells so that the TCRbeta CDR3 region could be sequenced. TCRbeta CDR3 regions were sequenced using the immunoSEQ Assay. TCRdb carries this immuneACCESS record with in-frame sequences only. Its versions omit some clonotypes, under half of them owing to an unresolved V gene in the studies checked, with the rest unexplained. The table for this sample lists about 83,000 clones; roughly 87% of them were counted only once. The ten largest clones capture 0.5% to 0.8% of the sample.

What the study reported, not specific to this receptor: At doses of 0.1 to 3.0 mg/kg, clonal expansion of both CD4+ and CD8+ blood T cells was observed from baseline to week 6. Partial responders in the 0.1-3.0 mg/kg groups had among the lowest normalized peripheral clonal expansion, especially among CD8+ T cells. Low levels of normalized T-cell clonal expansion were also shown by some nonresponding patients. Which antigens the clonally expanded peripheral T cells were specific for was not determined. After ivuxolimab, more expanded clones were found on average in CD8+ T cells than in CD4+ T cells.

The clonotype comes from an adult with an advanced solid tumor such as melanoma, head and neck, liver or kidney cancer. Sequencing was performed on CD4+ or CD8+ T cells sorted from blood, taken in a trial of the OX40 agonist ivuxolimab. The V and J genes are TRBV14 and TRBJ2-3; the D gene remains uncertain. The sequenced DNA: TGTGCCAGCAGCCAAGCTTCCACAGATACGCAGTATTTT. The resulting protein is CASSQASTDTQYF.